A single sample is the source of the 25 T cell receptor beta chains below, sequenced in a study of blood T cell repertoires in COVID-19. Sequenced by immunoSEQ multiplex PCR; TCRdb stores in-frame clones only, minus some. This table has 75,000 to 95,000 clones, 80% appearing once. The sample comprised peripheral blood. These receptors all come from a woman aged 40 to 50 with active or convalescent COVID-19.

The chain employs TRBV5-6 and TRBJ1-2; TRBD1 might be the D (5 bases). Germline CDR1 and CDR2: SGHDT and YYEEEE. Trimming took 2 bases from V and 2 from J, leaving 7 bases between them. This CDR3 region has 13 residues. The CDR3 sequence is CASSFGGNYGYTF. CDR3 DNA: TGTGCCAGCAGCTTCGGGGGGAACTATGGCTACACCTTC.

V and J are TRBV5-8 and TRBJ1-5, with D possibly TRBD1 on 5 matching bases. This CDR3 region has 15 residues. V lost 4 bases and J lost 0, with 11 bases in between. CDR1 and CDR2 (germline): SGHTS, YDEGEE. CDR3 sequence reads: CASSHGGYSNQPQHF. CDR3 DNA sequence: TGTGCCAGCAGCCACGGGGGGTATAGCAATCAGCCCCAGCATTTT.

CDR3 in amino acids: CASSPPLGQEKLFF. The DNA of the CDR3 is TGTGCCAGCTCACCACCGTTGGGGCAAGAAAAACTGTTTTTT. The V and J genes are TRBV18 and TRBJ1-4; D perhaps matches TRBD1 (5 bases). Germline V gene data show CDR1 as KGHSH and CDR2 as LQKENI. This CDR3 has 14 residues. V shed 0 bases and J shed 8 bases, with 10 bases lying between them.

V usage is TRBV6-1 and J usage is TRBJ1-5, with D possibly being TRBD1 (6 bases). V was pared by 4 bases and J by 3 bases, with 16 bases between. This CDR3 comprises 16 residues. Germline CDR1 MNHNS, CDR2 SASEGT. In DNA form, the CDR3 reads TGTGCCAGCAGTGGGACAGAACCCTTATTCAATCAGCCCCAGCATTTT. It is translated as CASSGTEPLFNQPQHF.

The table lists this clone with a few counts. The chain is built from TRBV6-5 and TRBJ2-5, with 11 positions matching TRBD1. Germline CDR1 and CDR2: MNHEY and SVGAGI. The V and J ends lost 5 bases and 2 bases, in that order; junction bases with no gene match: 4. The CDR3 is 15 residues long. CDR3 loop: CASSRTGGYQETQYF. CDR3 DNA: TGTGCCAGCAGTAGGACAGGGGGCTATCAAGAGACCCAGTACTTC.

This clone was detected a few times. The chain is built from TRBV9 and TRBJ1-6; 7 bases agree with TRBD1. Losses at the gene ends were 2 bases for V and 9 bases for J; bases not matched to a gene: 8. The CDR3 totals 15 residues. Germline assignment: CDR1 SGDLS and CDR2 YYNGEE. CDR3 sequence: CASSVEQGFRSPLHF. CDR3 in DNA: TGTGCCAGCAGCGTCGAACAGGGGTTTCGTTCACCCCTCCACTTT. Supplemented by reference TRBV9 and TRBJ1-6, the full variable domain reads DSGVTQTPKHLITATGQRVTLRCSPRSGDLSVYWYQQSLDQGLQFLIQYYNGEERAKGNILERFSAQQFPDLHSELNLSSLELGDSALYFCASSVEQGFRSPLHFGNGTRLTVT.

The gene calls are TRBV7-2 and TRBJ1-2; D may be TRBD1 (6 bases). This CDR3 is 13 amino acids long. Germline lookup yields CDR1 SGHTA and CDR2 FQGNSA. The V and J ends lost 4 bases and 4 bases respectively, with 10 bases between them. CDR3: CASSSTGSYGYTF. In DNA form, the CDR3 reads TGTGCCAGCAGCTCAACAGGGAGCTATGGCTACACCTTC.

The chain links TRBV6-6 to TRBJ2-2, with no clear D. V was trimmed by 6 bases and J by 6 bases, leaving 8 bases between them. The CDR3 totals 12 residues. CDR1 and CDR2 from the germline V gene are MNHNY and SVGAGI (reference sequence). The CDR3 loop reads CASSLYPGELFF. CDR3 DNA sequence: TGTGCCAGCAGCCTCTATCCCGGGGAGCTGTTTTTT.

The chain employs TRBV4-3 and TRBJ1-1; D unresolved. Germline V gene data show CDR1 as LGHNA and CDR2 as YSLEER. The CDR3 has 15 residues. Trimming removed 0 bases from V and 0 bases from J, with 8 bases in between. CDR3 bases: TGCGCCAGCAGCCAAGATGAGGGCCTGAACACTGAAGCTTTCTTT. This codes for CASSQDEGLNTEAFF.

This sequence joins TRBV5-1 and TRBJ2-7; weak D call: TRBD2 (6 bases). CDR3 length: 15 residues. Germline CDR1 SGHRS, CDR2 YFSETQ. Trimming shortened V by 0 bases and J by 2 bases, and 12 bases separated the two germline ends. The CDR3 spells CASSLAGDNTYEQYF. For the CDR3, the DNA is TGCGCCAGCAGCTTGGCGGGGGATAATACCTACGAGCAGTACTTC.

This clone is medium-sized in the sample. This chain uses TRBV27 with TRBJ2-2; 9 bases align to TRBD1. The germline V gene encodes CDR1 MNHEY and CDR2 SMNVEV (reference sequence). Trimming cost V 8 bases and J 3 bases; bases outside gene matches: 4. This CDR3 has 14 amino acids. The CDR3 DNA sequence: TGTGCCAGCGGACGACAGGGGGACACCGGGGAGCTGTTTTTT. Residues: CASGRQGDTGELFF.

The chain uses TRBV6-5 and TRBJ2-7, with 10 bases lining up with TRBD2. The V gene end was trimmed by 2 bases and the J gene end by 6 bases; junction bases not matched to a gene: 4. The V gene's germline CDR1 is MNHEY and CDR2 SVGAGI. The CDR3 contains 14 residues. The CDR3 spells CASSYQASGGEQYF. CDR3 bases: TGTGCCAGCAGTTACCAGGCTAGCGGGGGCGAGCAGTACTTC.

The chain links TRBV13 to TRBJ2-1; TRBD2 matches at 13 bases. The V gene end was trimmed by 11 bases and the J gene end by 8 bases; junction bases not matched to a gene: 12. This CDR3 is 15 amino acids long. The germline V gene has CDR1 PRHDT and CDR2 FYEKMQ (reference sequence). This CDR3 is CAARFRTSGSYEQFF. CDR3 coding DNA: TGTGCCGCCAGATTCAGGACTAGCGGGAGCTATGAGCAGTTCTTC.

The chain employs TRBV4-2 and TRBJ2-1; D may be TRBD2 (5 bases). This CDR3 is built from 14 residues. Trimming took off 1 base at V and 7 bases at J, with 11 bases between the two ends. Looked up from germline, CDR1 is LGHNA and CDR2 is YNFKEQ. Here the CDR3 DNA reads TGTGCCAGCAGCCAAGGGACTGGTTCTAATGAGCAGTTCTTC. Translation gives CASSQGTGSNEQFF.

The chain uses TRBV19 and TRBJ2-1; weak D call: TRBD2 (5 bases). Germline CDR1 and CDR2: LNHDA and SQIVND (reference sequence). The V and J ends lost 3 bases and 3 bases respectively, with 12 bases between them. This CDR3 is 15 amino acids long. CDR3 sequence reads: CASSIPGGLYNEQFF. CDR3 sequence (DNA): TGTGCCAGTAGTATCCCCGGCGGACTCTACAATGAGCAGTTCTTC. Full variable domain (rest looked up from reference TRBV19 and TRBJ2-1): DGGITQSPKYLFRKEGQNVTLSCEQNLNHDAMYWYRQDPGQGLRLIYYSQIVNDFQKGDIAEGYSVSREKKESFPLTVTSAQKNPTAFYLCASSIPGGLYNEQFFGPGTRLTVL.

The gene calls are TRBV2 and TRBJ2-7, with unresolved D. The CDR3 is 11 amino acids. Germline CDR1 SNHLY, CDR2 FYNNEI. Trimming shortened V by 8 bases and J by 6 bases, and 11 bases separated the two germline ends. In nucleotides, the CDR3 is TGTGCCAGCTCACTTGCTTCCGAGCAGTACTTC. Amino acids: CASSLASEQYF.

The chain couples TRBV24-1 to TRBJ2-2, with 12 bases aligning to TRBD1. Germline CDR1 reads KGHDR; CDR2 reads SFDVKD. The CDR3 has 16 residues. Trimming cost V 7 bases and J 6 bases; bases outside gene matches: 8. The CDR3 region is CATRDPGQGAAGELFF. DNA for the CDR3: TGTGCCACCAGGGACCCGGGACAGGGGGCTGCCGGGGAGCTGTTTTTT.

The genes are TRBV19 and TRBJ2-7, with D tentatively TRBD2 (6 bases). The CDR3 totals 14 residues. V dropped 3 bases and J dropped 2 bases, with 11 bases sitting between them. Germline V gives CDR1 LNHDA, CDR2 SQIVND (reference sequence). CDR3 bases: TGTGCCAGTAGTATCCTCTCGGGGGCCTACGAGCAGTACTTC. Residues: CASSILSGAYEQYF.

The chain employs TRBV11-3 and TRBJ1-1; D call uncertain. Trimming removed 1 base from V and 3 bases from J, with 6 bases in between. The CDR3 totals 13 residues. Germline CDR1 is SGHNT and CDR2 is YENEEA. CDR3 nucleotide sequence: TGTGCCAGCAGCTTAGGGCAGTACACTGAAGCTTTCTTT. Its protein product is CASSLGQYTEAFF.

This clone has only a few counts. This chain joins TRBV5-4 and TRBJ1-4, with 8 bases lining up with TRBD1. V gave up 0 bases and J gave up 7 bases; unmatched junction bases: 5. This CDR3 spans 15 amino acids. CDR1 is SGHNT, CDR2 YYREEE, per germline (reference sequence). The CDR3 coding sequence is TGTGCCAGCAGCTTGGATCAGGGGGCGCGTGAAAAACTGTTTTTT. Its protein product is CASSLDQGAREKLFF.

This clone appeared a few times. The chain employs TRBV28 and TRBJ2-2; D gene uncertain. The CDR3 length is 12 residues. Germline V lookup: CDR1 MDHEN, CDR2 SYDVKM. Trimming removed 8 bases at V and 1 base at J, with 5 bases between. The CDR3, as DNA: TGTGCCAGCCGGAGGAACACCGGGGAGCTGTTTTTT. Translation gives CASRRNTGELFF.

Here the CDR3 DNA reads TGTGCCAGCTCATCAGGACAGATAGCCAAAAACATTCAGTACTTC. Translated: CASSSGQIAKNIQYF. The chain joins TRBV18 to TRBJ2-4, with D perhaps matching TRBD1 (6 bases). The CDR3 runs to 15 residues. CDR1 is KGHSH and CDR2 is LQKENI in the germline V gene. Trimming shortened V by 5 bases and J by 0 bases, and 11 bases separated the two germline ends. Full variable domain (rest looked up from reference TRBV18 and TRBJ2-4): NAGVMQNPRHLVRRRGQEARLRCSPMKGHSHVYWYRQLPEEGLKFMVYLQKENIIDESGMPKERFSAEFPKEGPSILRIQQVVRGDSAAYFCASSSGQIAKNIQYFGAGTRLSVL.

V is TRBV5-1 and J is TRBJ2-7; weak D call: TRBD2 (5 bases). CDR1 and CDR2 (germline): SGHRS, YFSETQ. Trimming stripped 4 bases from V and 6 bases from J, with 17 bases between. The CDR3 has 14 amino acids. The CDR3 DNA reads TGCGCCAGCAGCCTCGACGGGATTCGGGGCGAGCAGTACTTC. Translation: CASSLDGIRGEQYF.

This chain connects TRBV21-1 to TRBJ1-5; the DNA was not compared with TRBD1, the D call given in the table. TRBV21-1 is tagged as a pseudogene. The CDR3 sequence is 20 residues long. The CDR3 nucleotides read TGTGCCAGCAGCAAAGGCGCCCTTCCGGGACAGGGGGGACTCAATCAGCCCCAGCATTTT. Translation: CASSKGALPGQGGLNQPQHF.

The chain carries TRBV11-2 and TRBJ2-3, with TRBD1 matching 7 bases. CDR3 length: 15 residues. The ends lost 2 bases at V and 5 bases at J; junction bases unmatched: 7. Germline lookup yields CDR1 SGHAT and CDR2 FQNNGV. CDR3 nucleotide sequence: TGTGCCAGCAGCTTATCCGGGACAGATGAAGATACGCAGTATTTT. It translates to CASSLSGTDEDTQYF.